This TCR beta chain was identified in a study of control samples from healthy donors and cancer patients (TCRdb year 2020). V lost 4 bases and J lost 6 bases, and the count of bases not matched to a germline gene is 6. The germline V gene yields SGHDT for CDR1 and YYEEEE for CDR2. From its cysteine to its phenylalanine, the CDR3 spans 15 amino acids. Only CDR3 DNA is held: 45 bases, read in frame from base 1. In the case of this clone: There is no known antigen for this receptor. No base qualities exist here, and no much larger clone lies one base off it.

Preparation of the library involved the immunoSEQ multiplex PCR assay. TCRdb obtained this table from immuneACCESS and retained in-frame rearrangements with V and J assigned. These tables miss some clones; where compared with another copy, unresolved V genes account for less than half of the shortfall, and the remainder is unexplained. The sample records over 100,000 clones, 75% to 95% of which are singletons. The ten largest clones capture 2.5% of the sample. The sequence was obtained from a middle-aged man in good health. The chain links TRBV5-6 with TRBJ1-5, with 11 junctional bases fitting TRBD1. The specimen sequenced was blood. The CDR3 sequence is CASSRDRGEGQPQHF. The sequence in DNA is TGTGCCAGCAGCCGGGACAGGGGGGAGGGTCAGCCCCAGCATTTT.